The entry below gives a single T cell receptor (beta chain) sequence along with its context. Its antigen is still unknown. The sample belongs to a study of T cells after posttransplantation cyclophosphamide. Peripheral blood was collected from the related graft donor on the marrow donation day. Study-wide results and limits: Recipient CMV seropositivity and CMV reactivation strongly tracked TRB clonality. Tissue-infiltrating T cells from skin or gut overlapped little with blood T cells.

With 3 bases removed from V and 7 bases from J, the gap between germline ends came to 13 bases. The CDR3 extends over 14 amino acids. Germline-derived CDR1 and CDR2 are LNHDA and SQIVND (reference sequence). The method was immunoSEQ multiplex PCR; TCRdb's version includes in-frame clones alone and lacks a portion of them. The sample contains approximately 47,000 clones, around 94% of which appear only once. The sequence came from a woman between 50 and 59 years old in good health and a related stem cell transplant donor. The chain couples TRBV19 to TRBJ1-5, with D unclear. The sequencing sample was made of PBMCs. The CDR3 coding sequence is TGTGCCAGTAGTATTGTCTGGCCGAAACAGCCCCAGCATTTT. This codes for CASSIVWPKQPQHF.